A single T cell receptor beta chain is shown here with its context. Its antigen is not known. This specimen comes from a study of cytomegalovirus exposure and HLA in healthy donors. Findings and caveats of the study: Sequencing had likely introduced a cluster of highly shared sequence variants as an artifact.

Germline V gives CDR1 SGHVS, CDR2 FNYEAQ. The V end was cut by 0 bases, the J end by 2 bases, with 10 bases between. The CDR3 is 15 residues long. It was with 60 Vbeta and 13 Jbeta primers that the PCR ran. Measured with immunoSEQ multiplex PCR; TCRdb has only the in-frame clones, and not every one. The table gives around 110,000 clones; the top ten clones make up less than 4.5% of it. The chain couples TRBV7-6 to TRBJ1-1, with D unresolved. The sequencing input was PBMCs. The receptor comes from a young man in good health and CMV-seronegative. The CDR3 region is CASSLAPVVNTEAFF. CDR3 sequence (DNA): TGTGCCAGCAGCTTAGCCCCCGTCGTTAACACTGAAGCTTTCTTT. The variable domain in full, completed from reference TRBV7-6 and TRBJ1-1, reads GAGVSQSPRYKVTKRGQDVALRCDPISGHVSLYWYRQALGQGPEFLTYFNYEAQQDKSGLPNDRFSAERPEGSISTLTIQRTEQRDSAMYRCASSLAPVVNTEAFFGQGTRLTVV.